The sample holds one count of the clone carrying this T cell receptor beta chain. The germline V gene encodes CDR1 MDHEN and CDR2 SYDVKM. Trimming removed 4 bases from V and 0 bases from J, with 10 bases in between. The CDR3 extends over 15 amino acids. The data are from a study of T cell changes during pregnancy in multiple sclerosis. Repertoires were generated with immunoSEQ multiplex PCR, while TCRdb's copy carries only in-frame clones and drops some. This table has fewer than 95,000 clones, 90% to 95% appearing once. The specimen comprised peripheral blood, sampled in the third trimester of pregnancy. V usage is TRBV28 and J usage is TRBJ2-1; D might be TRBD2 (5 bases). The TCR was taken from a female donor with multiple sclerosis, enrolled in a pregnancy study. The CDR3 is CASSYLGSSYNEQFF. In nucleotides, the CDR3 is TGTGCCAGCAGTTACCTAGGGAGCTCCTACAATGAGCAGTTCTTC.